This entry concerns a single T cell receptor beta chain. The sample belongs to a study of cytomegalovirus exposure and HLA in healthy donors. With 60 Vbeta and 13 Jbeta primers, the PCR was carried out. Here immunoSEQ multiplex PCR was the method, and the copy in TCRdb shows in-frame clones only, minus some. This table holds fewer than 250,000 clones. Trimming removed 4 bases from V and 1 base from J; junction bases left unmatched: 15. Germline V CDR1 and CDR2: SGDLS, YYNGEE. This CDR3 comprises 18 residues. Material: PBMCs. J is TRBJ1-2 and V is TRBV9; TRBD1 matches at 8 bases. The sequence was obtained from a woman in her 30s in good health and CMV-seropositive. The CDR3 region is CASSLGADRERINYGYTF. The CDR3 coding sequence is TGTGCCAGCAGCTTAGGGGCGGACAGGGAGAGAATTAACTATGGCTACACCTTC.